The 21 T cell receptor beta chains listed next were all sequenced from one sample in a study of PD-1 and CTLA-4 blockade in melanoma. Sequenced by immunoSEQ multiplex PCR; TCRdb stores in-frame clones only, minus some. The table shows roughly 30,000 clones, with around 93% occurring only once. The source was CD8+ T cells from peripheral blood, collected from a patient given anti-PD-1 treatment. The source is a human donor with melanoma.

V is TRBV30 and J is TRBJ1-1; 9 nucleotides align to TRBD1. Germline CDR1 GTSNPN, CDR2 SVGIG (reference sequence). V shed 0 bases, J shed 3 bases, and the junction held 8 bases outside the gene matches. The CDR3 runs to 16 residues. For the CDR3, the DNA is TGTGCCTGGAGTGTCCCGGGACAGGGAATAGACACTGAAGCTTTCTTT. Its translation is CAWSVPGQGIDTEAFF. Together with reference TRBV30 and TRBJ1-1, the CDR3 gives the full variable domain: SQTIHQWPATLVQPVGSPLSLECTVEGTSNPNLYWYRQAAGRGLQLLFYSVGIGQISSEVPQNLSASRPQDRQFILSSKKLLLSDSGFYLCAWSVPGQGIDTEAFFGQGTRLTVV.

The rearrangement joins TRBV4-1 to TRBJ2-2; D is uncertain. The CDR3 contains 12 residues. Per the germline V gene, CDR1 is MGHRA and CDR2 is YSYEKL. Trimming pared 8 bases from V and 5 bases from J, leaving 9 bases between. The CDR3 DNA reads as TGCGCCAGCGCGGCCGGGACCGGGGAGCTGTTTTTT. The encoded protein is CASAAGTGELFF.

The chain has TRBV27 and TRBJ1-5; no definite D call. CDR3 length equals 12 residues. V was pared by 2 bases and J by 7 bases, with 6 bases between. The V gene's germline CDR1 is MNHEY and CDR2 SMNVEV (reference sequence). CDR3 nucleotide sequence: TGTGCCAGCAGTTTAGGAGGGCAGCCCCAGCATTTT. It encodes CASSLGGQPQHF.

The DNA for the CDR3 is TGTGCCAGCAGTTACTTCGACGAGCAGTACTTC. Its translation is CASSYFDEQYF. The J gene is TRBJ2-7, the V gene TRBV6-5; unclear D gene. The V gene lost 1 base and the J gene lost 5 bases, with 3 bases spanning the gap. In germline, CDR1 is MNHEY, CDR2 SVGAGI. The length of the CDR3 is 11 residues.

The chain joins TRBV6-6 to TRBJ2-7; tentative D call: TRBD1 (6 bases). This CDR3 is 13 amino acids long. From germline, CDR1 is MNHNY and CDR2 SVGAGI (reference sequence). Trimming left V 5 bases short and J 5 bases short, with 13 bases between. Here the CDR3 reads CASSTGKLDEQYF. CDR3 sequence (DNA): TGTGCCAGCAGTACAGGGAAGCTAGACGAGCAGTACTTC.

The CDR3 is CASSYSSFELSSYNSPLHF. In DNA, the CDR3 is TGTGCCAGCAGTTATTCTTCCTTCGAGCTGAGCTCCTATAATTCACCCCTCCACTTT. This chain links TRBV28 with TRBJ1-6; D is uncertain. The germline CDR1 and CDR2 sequences are MDHEN and SYDVKM. The length of the CDR3 is 19 residues. The V and J ends lost 4 bases and 0 bases respectively, with 19 bases between them.

The J gene is TRBJ1-2, the V gene TRBV29-1; 7 nucleotides line up with TRBD1. Germline loops: CDR1 SQVTM, CDR2 ANQGSEA. The ends lost 5 bases at V and 7 bases at J; junction bases unmatched: 7. This CDR3 region has 12 residues. CDR3 sequence: CSVSTGDGGYTF. The CDR3 DNA reads as TGCAGCGTTTCTACAGGGGACGGTGGCTACACCTTC.

The gene calls are TRBV11-2 and TRBJ2-5, with D maybe TRBD1 (5 bases). Trimming cost V 2 bases and J 5 bases, with 15 bases left between them. The CDR3 extends over 15 amino acids. CDR1 SGHAT and CDR2 FQNNGV come from the germline V gene. CDR3: CASSLNQGRAETQYF. CDR3 sequence (DNA): TGTGCCAGCAGCTTAAACCAGGGTAGAGCTGAGACCCAGTACTTC.

The chain combines TRBV2 with TRBJ2-7; 7 nucleotides line up with TRBD2. Germline V gives CDR1 SNHLY, CDR2 FYNNEI. Losses at the gene ends were 1 base for V and 6 bases for J; bases not matched to a gene: 0. CDR3 length: 12 residues. DNA of the CDR3: TGTGCCAGCAGTGAAGGGGGGGGCGAGCAGTACTTC. As protein: CASSEGGGEQYF.

CDR3 DNA sequence: TGTGCCAGCAGTTTTGGGTCCTCTGGGGCCAACGTCCTGACTTTC. It codes for CASSFGSSGANVLTF. The V gene is TRBV28, the J gene TRBJ2-6; D uncertain. In germline, CDR1 is MDHEN, CDR2 SYDVKM. The CDR3 is made up of 15 amino acids. Trimming took 3 bases from V and 0 from J, leaving 6 bases between them.

The chain joins TRBV4-1 to TRBJ2-7; 10 bases match TRBD1. Germline CDR1 MGHRA, CDR2 YSYEKL. V gave up 5 bases and J gave up 4 bases; unmatched junction bases: 8. The CDR3 consists of 15 residues. The CDR3 nucleotides are TGCGCCAGCAGCAGGACCGGGACAGGGGAGTACGAGCAGTACTTC. This sequence encodes CASSRTGTGEYEQYF.

J is TRBJ1-5 and V is TRBV7-2; D perhaps matches TRBD1 (5 bases). Germline V CDR1 and CDR2: SGHTA, FQGNSA. The CDR3 sequence is 14 residues long. The V and J ends lost 5 bases and 4 bases respectively, with 12 bases between them. The CDR3 nucleotides are TGTGCCAGCAGCCCTGACAGTGAGAATCAGCCCCAGCATTTT. Encoded protein: CASSPDSENQPQHF.

The genes are TRBV27 and TRBJ2-1; D gene uncertain. The CDR3 is 13 residues long. Germline V gene lookup returns CDR1 MNHEY and CDR2 SMNVEV (reference sequence). The V gene lost 4 bases and the J gene lost 3 bases, with 7 bases spanning the gap. The CDR3, as DNA: TGTGCCAGCAGTTACGCTTTCTACAATGAGCAGTTCTTC. It codes for CASSYAFYNEQFF.

V and J are TRBV14 and TRBJ2-5, with TRBD2 identical over 10 bases. Losses at the gene ends were 2 bases for V and 4 bases for J; bases not matched to a gene: 4. Germline CDR1 SGHDN, CDR2 FVKESK. The CDR3 is 15 amino acids. CDR3 region: CASSQIAGGGETQYF. For the CDR3, the DNA is TGTGCCAGCAGCCAAATAGCGGGAGGAGGAGAGACCCAGTACTTC.

The V gene is TRBV27, the J gene TRBJ1-2, with a weak D call TRBD1 (5 bases). The CDR3 runs to 16 residues. From germline, CDR1 is MNHEY and CDR2 SMNVEV (reference sequence). Trimming removed 3 bases from V and 2 bases from J, with 16 bases in between. This chain's CDR3 is CASSLIPTTENYGYTF. CDR3 coding DNA: TGTGCCAGCAGTTTGATTCCGACGACAGAAAACTATGGCTACACCTTC.

This chain uses TRBV7-8 with TRBJ2-7; either TRBD1 or TRBD2 may fit D (8 bases each). Germline CDR1 and CDR2: SGHVS and FQNEAQ. V was clipped by 1 base and J by 7 bases, with 17 bases between them. The CDR3 has 15 amino acids. In DNA form, the CDR3 reads TGTGCCAGCAGCTTAGGCGGGGGGTGGACAGGGGAGCAGTACTTC. Its protein is CASSLGGGWTGEQYF.

The chain links TRBV29-1 to TRBJ2-2; D unclear. Germline CDR1 and CDR2: SQVTM and ANQGSEA. The V gene lost 5 bases and the J gene lost 2 bases, with 6 bases spanning the gap. The CDR3 has 12 amino acids. The CDR3 loop reads CSVPSNTGELFF. DNA for the CDR3: TGCAGCGTTCCCTCCAACACCGGGGAGCTGTTTTTT.

V gene TRBV4-1 combines with J gene TRBJ1-2; D unclear. The length of the CDR3 is 16 residues. The germline V gene encodes CDR1 MGHRA and CDR2 YSYEKL. Between the trimmed V and J ends, which lost 1 base and 4 bases, there was a span of 16 bases. Here the CDR3 reads CASSQGPAGESYGYTF. CDR3 DNA sequence: TGCGCCAGCAGCCAAGGGCCGGCAGGCGAGAGCTATGGCTACACCTTC.

The chain employs TRBV4-1 and TRBJ2-6; D gene unclear. Germline V gene sequence: CDR1 MGHRA, CDR2 YSYEKL. The CDR3 covers 18 residues. Deletions cut 0 bases from V and 3 bases from J, with 15 bases between. The chain's CDR3 is CASSQDSRSGFGANVLTF. The DNA for the CDR3 is TGCGCCAGCAGCCAAGATTCCAGGTCGGGCTTTGGGGCCAACGTCCTGACTTTC.

This chain links TRBV9 with TRBJ2-5, with unresolved D. The germline CDR1 and CDR2 sequences are SGDLS and YYNGEE. The CDR3 consists of 14 residues. With 0 bases removed from V and 4 bases from J, the gap between germline ends came to 10 bases. The CDR3 DNA reads TGTGCCAGCAGCGTAGCTCCATTAGGAGAGACCCAGTACTTC. Its protein is CASSVAPLGETQYF.

The rearrangement links TRBV4-1 to TRBJ1-2; the D gene is possibly TRBD1 (5 bases). Trimming cost V 1 base and J 3 bases, with 15 bases left between them. The CDR3 contains 16 residues. Germline lookup yields CDR1 MGHRA and CDR2 YSYEKL. CDR3 in amino acids: CASSQVYGAGDYGYTF. The CDR3 nucleotides read TGCGCCAGCAGCCAAGTCTACGGGGCGGGAGACTATGGCTACACCTTC.